This TCR beta chain was captured in a study of T cells in localized non-small cell lung cancer. Findings and limits, study-wide: Adjacent lung had a median around 50 of the 100 largest tumor clones. Uninvolved adjacent lung showed higher T cell clonality than tumor.

For this clone: What it binds is unknown.

Trimming took 5 bases from V and 3 from J, leaving 19 bases between them. This CDR3 has 16 amino acids. CDR1 is SEHNR, CDR2 FQNEAQ, per germline (reference sequence). The table came from immunoSEQ multiplex PCR; TCRdb's copy has only in-frame clones and leaves some out. Of about 18,000 clones listed, about 90% are singletons. Sequenced here: peripheral blood, sampled before any cancer treatment. The chain is built from TRBV7-9 and TRBJ1-1; D gene ambiguous. This TCR was recovered from a woman aged 40-75 years with stage I lung adenocarcinoma. Written as DNA, the CDR3 is TGTGCCAGCAGCCTGTTCCCCCCCGCCGGTGACACTGAAGCTTTCTTT. This codes for CASSLFPPAGDTEAFF.